This section outlines one T cell receptor beta chain sequence together with its context. This entry is derived from a study of blood T cell repertoires in COVID-19. Study background: Material from acute and convalescent COVID-19 was sourced from the United States, Italy and Spain. The analysed material was cDNA or gDNA that came from T cells, B-cell-depleted T cells, or PBMCs.

In the source study's methods: Estimation of nucleated cell counts relied on the amplification of reference gene primers. TCRdb keeps only in-frame clones here, not all; method: immunoSEQ multiplex PCR. The D gene and trimming were derived from the DNA, and the V and J assignments and clone size from that table. This sample has roughly 140,000 clones; more than 75% occur once, and the top ten carry roughly 4%. The CDR3 covers 15 residues. V was pared by 7 bases and J by 9 bases, with 13 bases of the junction left unmatched. Germline CDR1 is LNHDA and CDR2 is SQIVND (reference sequence). The rearrangement links TRBV19 to TRBJ2-2, with TRBD1 matching over 8 bases. This receptor was taken from a woman in her forties with acute or convalescent COVID-19. Sequences were obtained from peripheral blood. The CDR3 reads CASTSKGTGWRELFF. The CDR3 coding sequence is TGTGCCAGTACCAGTAAGGGGACAGGTTGGAGGGAGCTGTTTTTT.